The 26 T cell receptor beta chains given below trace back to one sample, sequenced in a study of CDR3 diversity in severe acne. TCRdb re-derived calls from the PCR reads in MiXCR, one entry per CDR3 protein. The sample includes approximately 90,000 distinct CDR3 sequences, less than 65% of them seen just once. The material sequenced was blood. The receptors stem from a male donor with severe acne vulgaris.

The CDR3 DNA reads TGTGCCACCAGCAGAGAGGGACAGACAAATTCCTACGAGCAGTACTTC. Its protein is CATSREGQTNSYEQYF. This chain links TRBV15 with TRBJ2-7; 7 bases are a match to TRBD1. This CDR3 is 16 amino acids long. Germline lookup yields CDR1 LNHNV and CDR2 YYDKDF (reference sequence). The V and J ends lost 0 bases and 1 base, in that order; junction bases with no gene match: 6.

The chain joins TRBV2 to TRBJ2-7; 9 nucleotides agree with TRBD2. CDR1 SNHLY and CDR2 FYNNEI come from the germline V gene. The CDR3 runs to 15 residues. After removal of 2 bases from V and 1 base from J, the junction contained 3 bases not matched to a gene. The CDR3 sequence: CASSERAGGSYEQYF. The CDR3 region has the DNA TGTGCCAGCAGTGAACGGGCGGGAGGGTCCTACGAGCAGTACTTC.

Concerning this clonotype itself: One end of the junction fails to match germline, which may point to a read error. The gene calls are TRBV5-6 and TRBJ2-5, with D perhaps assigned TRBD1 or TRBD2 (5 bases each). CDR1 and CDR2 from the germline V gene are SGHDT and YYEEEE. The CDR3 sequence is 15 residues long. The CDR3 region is CAGSLRQPGGETQYF. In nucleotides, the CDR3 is TGTGCCGGCAGCTTGAGACAGCCGGGCGGGGAGACCCAGTACTTC.

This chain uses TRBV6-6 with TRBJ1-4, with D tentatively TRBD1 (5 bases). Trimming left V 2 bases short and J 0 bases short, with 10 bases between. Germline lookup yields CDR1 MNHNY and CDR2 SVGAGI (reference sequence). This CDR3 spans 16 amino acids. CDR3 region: CASSYGQGATNEKLFF. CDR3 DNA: TGTGCCAGCAGTTACGGGCAGGGTGCAACTAATGAAAAACTGTTTTTT.

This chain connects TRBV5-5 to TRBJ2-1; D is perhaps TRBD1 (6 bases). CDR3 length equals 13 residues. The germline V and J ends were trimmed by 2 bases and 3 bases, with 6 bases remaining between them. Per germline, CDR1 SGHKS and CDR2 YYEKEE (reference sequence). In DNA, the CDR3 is TGTGCCAGCAGCTTACAGGGCTACAATGAGCAGTTCTTC. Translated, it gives CASSLQGYNEQFF.

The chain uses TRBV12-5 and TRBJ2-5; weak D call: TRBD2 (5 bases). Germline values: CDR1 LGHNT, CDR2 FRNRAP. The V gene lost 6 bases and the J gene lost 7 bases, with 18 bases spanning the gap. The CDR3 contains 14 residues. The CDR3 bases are TGTGCTAGTGGGCCCGGACCCGGAGGAAGGACCCAGTACTTC. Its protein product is CASGPGPGGRTQYF.

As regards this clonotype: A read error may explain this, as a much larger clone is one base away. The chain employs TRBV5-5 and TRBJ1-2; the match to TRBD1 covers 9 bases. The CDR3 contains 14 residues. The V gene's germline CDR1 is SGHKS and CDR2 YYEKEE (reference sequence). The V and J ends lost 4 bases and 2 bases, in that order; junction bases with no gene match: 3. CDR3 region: CASSVQGANYGYTF. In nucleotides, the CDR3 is TGTGCCAGCAGCGTACAGGGGGCCAACTATGGCTACACCTTC.

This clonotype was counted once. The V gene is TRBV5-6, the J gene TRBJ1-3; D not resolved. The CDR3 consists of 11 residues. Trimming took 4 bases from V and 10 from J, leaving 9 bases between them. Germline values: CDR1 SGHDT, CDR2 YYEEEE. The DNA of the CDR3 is TGTGCCAGCAGCCTTGACGAGACCATATATTTT. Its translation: CASSLDETIYF.

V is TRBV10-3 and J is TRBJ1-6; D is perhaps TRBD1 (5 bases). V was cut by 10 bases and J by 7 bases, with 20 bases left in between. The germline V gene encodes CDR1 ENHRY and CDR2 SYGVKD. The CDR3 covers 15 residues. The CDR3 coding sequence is TGTGCCAGCAGGCCAGACCTTCGACAGAATTCACCCCTCCACTTT. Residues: CASRPDLRQNSPLHF.

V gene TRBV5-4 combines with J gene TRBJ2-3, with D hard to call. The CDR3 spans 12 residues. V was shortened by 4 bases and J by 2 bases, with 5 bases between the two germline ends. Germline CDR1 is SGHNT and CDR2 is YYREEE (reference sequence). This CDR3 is CASSTYTDTQYF. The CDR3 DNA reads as TGTGCCAGCAGCACCTACACAGATACGCAGTATTTT.

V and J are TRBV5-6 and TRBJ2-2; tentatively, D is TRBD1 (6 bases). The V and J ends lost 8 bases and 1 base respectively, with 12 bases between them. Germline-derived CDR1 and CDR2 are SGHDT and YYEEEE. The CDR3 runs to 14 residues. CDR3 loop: CASGQIRNTGELFF. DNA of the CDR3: TGTGCCAGTGGACAGATAAGGAACACCGGGGAGCTGTTTTTT.

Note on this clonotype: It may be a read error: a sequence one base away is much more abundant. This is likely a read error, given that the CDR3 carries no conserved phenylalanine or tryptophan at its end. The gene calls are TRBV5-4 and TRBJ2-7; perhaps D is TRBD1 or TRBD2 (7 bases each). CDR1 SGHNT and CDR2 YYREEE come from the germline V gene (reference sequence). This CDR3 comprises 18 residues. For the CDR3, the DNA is TGCGCCAGCAGCCAAGTGTCTGGGAGGGGGGACAGCGCCTACGAGCAGTACCTC. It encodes CASSQVSGRGDSAYEQYL.

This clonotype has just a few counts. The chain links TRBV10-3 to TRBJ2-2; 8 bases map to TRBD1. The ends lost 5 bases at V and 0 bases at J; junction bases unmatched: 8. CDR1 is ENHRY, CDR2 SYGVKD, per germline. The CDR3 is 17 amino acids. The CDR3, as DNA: TGTGCCATCAGTTTACCTCGGACAGGGCCGAACACCGGGGAGCTGTTTTTT. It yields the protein CAISLPRTGPNTGELFF.

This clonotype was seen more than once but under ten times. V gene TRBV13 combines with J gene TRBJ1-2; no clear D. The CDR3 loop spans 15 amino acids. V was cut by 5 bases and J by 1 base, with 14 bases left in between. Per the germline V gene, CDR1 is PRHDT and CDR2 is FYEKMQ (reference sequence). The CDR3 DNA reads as TGTGCCAGCAGCCGCCTGCGTGAATATAACTATGGCTACACCTTC. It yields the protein CASSRLREYNYGYTF.

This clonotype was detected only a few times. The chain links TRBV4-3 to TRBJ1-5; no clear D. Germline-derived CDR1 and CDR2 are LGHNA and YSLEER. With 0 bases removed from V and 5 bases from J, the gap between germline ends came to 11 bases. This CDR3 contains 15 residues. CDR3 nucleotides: TGCGCCAGCAGCCAAGATTCCATGGGGTATCAGCCCCAGCATTTT. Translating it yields CASSQDSMGYQPQHF.

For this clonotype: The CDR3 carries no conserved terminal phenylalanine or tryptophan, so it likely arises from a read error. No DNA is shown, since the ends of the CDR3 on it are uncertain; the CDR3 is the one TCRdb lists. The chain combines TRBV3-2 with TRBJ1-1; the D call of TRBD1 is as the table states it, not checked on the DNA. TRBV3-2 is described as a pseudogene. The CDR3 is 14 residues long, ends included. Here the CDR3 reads CASSQVRDRGLAFS.

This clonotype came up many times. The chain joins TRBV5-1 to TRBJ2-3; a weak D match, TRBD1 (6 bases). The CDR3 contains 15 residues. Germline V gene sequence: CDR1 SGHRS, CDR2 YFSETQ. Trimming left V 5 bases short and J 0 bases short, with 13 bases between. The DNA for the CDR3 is TGCGCCAGCAGTCCGACAGGTTCTAGCACAGATACGCAGTATTTT. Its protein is CASSPTGSSTDTQYF.

The CDR3, as DNA: TGCAGTGCTAGAGGGCGTGAAGGGGGCTACGAGCAGTACTTC. Translating gives CSARGREGGYEQYF. The gene calls are TRBV20-1 and TRBJ2-7; tentative D call: TRBD1 (6 bases). V dropped 1 base and J dropped 3 bases, with 13 bases sitting between them. Germline V CDR1 and CDR2: DFQATT, SNEGSKA (reference sequence). The CDR3 has 14 residues.

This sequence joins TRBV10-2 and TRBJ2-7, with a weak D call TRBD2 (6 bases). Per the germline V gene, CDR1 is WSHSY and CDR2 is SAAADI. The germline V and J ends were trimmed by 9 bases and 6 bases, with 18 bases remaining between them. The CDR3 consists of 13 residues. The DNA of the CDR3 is TGCGCCAGATCCAGGGAGGAGGTGGGCGAGCAGTACTTC. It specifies CARSREEVGEQYF.

CDR3 sequence (DNA): TGTGCCAGCAGTTTAAGACAGGGCGCCGCCTACGAGCAGTACTTC. Protein sequence: CASSLRQGAAYEQYF. The chain uses TRBV6-9 and TRBJ2-7; TRBD1 matches 7 bases. Trimming cost V 4 bases and J 2 bases; bases outside gene matches: 8. Looked up from germline, CDR1 is MNHGY and CDR2 is SVAAGI. The CDR3 is 15 residues long.

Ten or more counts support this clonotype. The CDR3 here is CASSVGGNTYEQYF. For the CDR3, the DNA is TGTGCCAGCAGCGTTGGTGGAAATACCTACGAGCAGTACTTC. The rearrangement uses TRBV9 and TRBJ2-7; D gene unclear. V was clipped by 2 bases and J by 2 bases, with 11 bases between them. Germline-derived CDR1 and CDR2 are SGDLS and YYNGEE. This CDR3 region has 14 residues.

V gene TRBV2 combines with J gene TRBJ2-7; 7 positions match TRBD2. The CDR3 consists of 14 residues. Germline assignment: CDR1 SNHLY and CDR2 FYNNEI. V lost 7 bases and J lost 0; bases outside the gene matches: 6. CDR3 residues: CASKGRGGSYEQYF. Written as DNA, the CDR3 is TGTGCCAGCAAGGGGAGGGGCGGCTCCTACGAGCAGTACTTC.

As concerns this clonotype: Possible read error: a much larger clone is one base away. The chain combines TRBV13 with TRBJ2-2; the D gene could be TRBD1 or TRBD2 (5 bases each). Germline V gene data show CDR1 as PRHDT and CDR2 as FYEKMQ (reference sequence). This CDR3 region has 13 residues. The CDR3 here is CVSSLGDTGELFF. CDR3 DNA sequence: TGTGTCAGCAGCTTGGGGGATACCGGGGAGCTGTTTTTT.

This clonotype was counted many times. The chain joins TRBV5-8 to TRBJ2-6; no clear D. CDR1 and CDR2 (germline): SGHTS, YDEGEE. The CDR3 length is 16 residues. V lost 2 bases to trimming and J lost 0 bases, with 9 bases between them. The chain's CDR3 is CASSFETSSGANVLTF. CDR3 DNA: TGTGCCAGCAGCTTTGAGACAAGCTCTGGGGCCAACGTCCTGACTTTC.

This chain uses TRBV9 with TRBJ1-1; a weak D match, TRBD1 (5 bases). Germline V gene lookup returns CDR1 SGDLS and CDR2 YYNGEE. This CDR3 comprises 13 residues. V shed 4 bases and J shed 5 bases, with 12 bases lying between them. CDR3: CASSNGGGTEAFF. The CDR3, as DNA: TGTGCCAGCAGCAACGGGGGGGGGACTGAAGCTTTCTTT.

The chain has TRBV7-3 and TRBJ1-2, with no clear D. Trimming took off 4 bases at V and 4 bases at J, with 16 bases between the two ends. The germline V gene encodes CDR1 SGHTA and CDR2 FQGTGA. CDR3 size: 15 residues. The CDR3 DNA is TGTGCCAGCAGCTCGGGAGCCCAATCGGGCTATGGCTACACCTTC. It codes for CASSSGAQSGYGYTF.